This T cell receptor beta chain was sequenced during a study of cytomegalovirus exposure and HLA in healthy donors. PCR was performed using 60 Vbeta and 13 Jbeta primers. TCRdb keeps only in-frame clones here, not all; method: immunoSEQ multiplex PCR. This repertoire shows 100,000 to 120,000 clones, around 84% found once; its top ten account for around 1.2%. The germline CDR1 and CDR2 sequences are LNHDA and SQIVND (reference sequence). Between the trimmed V and J ends, which lost 7 bases and 2 bases, there was a span of 18 bases. CDR3 size: 16 residues. The sequence derives from a man aged 25 to 45 in good health and CMV-seronegative. The chain joins TRBV19 to TRBJ1-3; D may be TRBD1 (5 bases). The sample comprised PBMCs. Here the CDR3 reads CASTPRGVVAGNTIYF. In DNA, the CDR3 is TGTGCCAGTACCCCCCGGGGGGTAGTAGCTGGAAACACCATATATTTT. Full variable domain (missing parts from reference TRBV19 and TRBJ1-3): DGGITQSPKYLFRKEGQNVTLSCEQNLNHDAMYWYRQDPGQGLRLIYYSQIVNDFQKGDIAEGYSVSREKKESFPLTVTSAQKNPTAFYLCASTPRGVVAGNTIYFGEGSWLTVV.